This T cell receptor (beta chain) appears in the sequencing data of a study of T cells in Graves' hyperthyroidism and ophthalmopathy. RNA transcripts were the template for amplifying TCR beta CDR3 regions. HTBI primers were used for first-round RT-PCR of the TCR CDR3. TCRdb called the multiplex PCR reads again in MiXCR, with one record for every CDR3 protein. The sample holds a few hundred thousand distinct CDR3 sequences, 15% to 17% seen once. Sequencing was done on a sample of blood. The receptor's source is a woman in her late teens or twenties with Graves' hyperthyroidism that later progressed to Graves' ophthalmopathy.

CDR3 coding DNA: TGCAGCGTTGAATTGGGGGACAGGGTTGAAAATGAGCAGTTCTTC. Translated, it gives CSVELGDRVENEQFF. The chain carries TRBV29-1 and TRBJ2-1; 9 nucleotides match TRBD1. Losses at the gene ends were 2 bases for V and 7 bases for J; bases not matched to a gene: 9. CDR1 is SQVTM and CDR2 is ANQGSEA in the germline V gene. This CDR3 region has 15 residues.